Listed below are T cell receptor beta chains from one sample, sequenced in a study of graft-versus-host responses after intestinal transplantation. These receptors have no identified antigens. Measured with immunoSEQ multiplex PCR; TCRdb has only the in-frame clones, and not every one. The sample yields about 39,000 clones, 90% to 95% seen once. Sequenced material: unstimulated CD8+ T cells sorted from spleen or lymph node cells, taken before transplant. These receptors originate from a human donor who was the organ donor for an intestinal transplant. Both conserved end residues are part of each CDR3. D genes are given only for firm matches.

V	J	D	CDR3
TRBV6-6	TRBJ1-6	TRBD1	CASSYSGGNSPLHF
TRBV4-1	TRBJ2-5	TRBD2	CASSRGTSGPIGWETQYF
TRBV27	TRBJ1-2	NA	CASSPSDSYGYTF
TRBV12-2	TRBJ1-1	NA	CASRLYQESVLRAFYTEAFF
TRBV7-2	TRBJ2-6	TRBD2	CASSLERGPGGANVLTF
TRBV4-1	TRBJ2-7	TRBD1	CASSQGGQATYEQYF
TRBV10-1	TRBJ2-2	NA	CASSQVGSGTGELFF
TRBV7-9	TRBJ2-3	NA	CASSRSEIDTQYF
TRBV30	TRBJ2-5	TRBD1	CACPQGDQETQYF
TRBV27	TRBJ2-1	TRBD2	CASSLVGTSGGHSYNEQFF
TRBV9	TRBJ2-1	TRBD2	CASSVAGGGAGPYNEQFF
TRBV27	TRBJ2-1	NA	CASGTTSSYNEQFF